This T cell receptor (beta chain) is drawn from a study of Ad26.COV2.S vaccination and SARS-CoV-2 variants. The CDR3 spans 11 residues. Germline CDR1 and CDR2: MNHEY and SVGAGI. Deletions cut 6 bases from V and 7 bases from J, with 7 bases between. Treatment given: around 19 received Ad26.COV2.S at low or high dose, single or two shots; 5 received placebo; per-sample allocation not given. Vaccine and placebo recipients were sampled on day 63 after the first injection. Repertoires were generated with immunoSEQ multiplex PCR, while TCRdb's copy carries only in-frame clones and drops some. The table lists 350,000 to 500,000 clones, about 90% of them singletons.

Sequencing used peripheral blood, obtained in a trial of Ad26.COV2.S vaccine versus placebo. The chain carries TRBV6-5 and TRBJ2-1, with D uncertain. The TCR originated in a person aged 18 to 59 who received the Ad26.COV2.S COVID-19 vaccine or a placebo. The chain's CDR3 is CASRRLNEQFF. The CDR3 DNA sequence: TGTGCCAGCAGAAGACTGAATGAGCAGTTCTTC.